The TCR beta chain described here comes from a study of shared T cell receptors in the human thymus. Germline V gene lookup returns CDR1 SGHDN and CDR2 FVKESK. J gave up 0 bases and V 4 bases, and 1 base lay outside the gene matches. The CDR3 covers 14 residues. Profiling relied on immunoSEQ multiplex PCR, and the TCRdb table lists in-frame clones only, not all of them. This sample carries about 660,000 clones, around 87% of them seen once, and the ten largest clones take roughly 0.0086%. A further study also used this sample, focusing on human thymus T cells. That work states: Resections from corrective heart surgery provided thymus tissue. Unrelated individuals reportedly shared highly overlapping thymic TCR repertoires.

This clonotype was obtained from a boy younger than two with a congenital heart defect. Input material: thymocytes. The chain couples TRBV14 to TRBJ1-1; 8 positions match TRBD1. The CDR3 sequence: CASSPDRVNTEAFF. In DNA form, the CDR3 reads TGTGCCAGCAGCCCGGACAGGGTGAACACTGAAGCTTTCTTT.